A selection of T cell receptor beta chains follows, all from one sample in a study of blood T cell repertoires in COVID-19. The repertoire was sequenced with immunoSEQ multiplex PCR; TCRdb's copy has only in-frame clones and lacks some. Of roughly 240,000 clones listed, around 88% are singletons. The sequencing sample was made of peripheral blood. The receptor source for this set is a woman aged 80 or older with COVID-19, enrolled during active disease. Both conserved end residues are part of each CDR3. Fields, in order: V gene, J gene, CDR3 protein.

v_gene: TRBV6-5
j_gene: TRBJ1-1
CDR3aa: CASRRQSTNTEAFF

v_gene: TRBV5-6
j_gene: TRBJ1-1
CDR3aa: CASSLGRGGGTEAFF

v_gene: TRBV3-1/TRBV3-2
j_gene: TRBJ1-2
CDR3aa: CASSQEARGRIGGYTF

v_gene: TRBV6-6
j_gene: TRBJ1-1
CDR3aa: CASSYVRDTEAFF

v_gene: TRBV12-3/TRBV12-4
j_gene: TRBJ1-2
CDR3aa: CASSQGTVYGYTF

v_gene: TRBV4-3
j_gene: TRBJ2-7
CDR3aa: CASSQELADEQYF

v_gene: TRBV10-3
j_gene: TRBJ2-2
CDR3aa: CAISESTRANTGELFF

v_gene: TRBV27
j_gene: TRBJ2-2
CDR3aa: CASSGLAGGQGELFF

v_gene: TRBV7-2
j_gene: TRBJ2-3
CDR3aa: CASSLGVAGGPDTQYF

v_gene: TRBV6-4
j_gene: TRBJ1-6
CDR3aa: CASSPVFGGSPLHF